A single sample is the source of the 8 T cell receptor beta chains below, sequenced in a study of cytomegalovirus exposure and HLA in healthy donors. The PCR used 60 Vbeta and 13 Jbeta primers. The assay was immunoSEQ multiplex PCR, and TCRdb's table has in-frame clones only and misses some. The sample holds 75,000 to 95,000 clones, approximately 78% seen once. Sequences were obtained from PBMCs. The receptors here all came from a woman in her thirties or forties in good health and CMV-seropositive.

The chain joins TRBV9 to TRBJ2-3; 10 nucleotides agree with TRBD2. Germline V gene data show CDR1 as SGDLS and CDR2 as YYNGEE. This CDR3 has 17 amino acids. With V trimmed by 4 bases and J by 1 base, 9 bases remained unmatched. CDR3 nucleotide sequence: TGTGCCAGCAGCCCCTTAGGTACTAGCGGGGGCACAGATACGCAGTATTTT. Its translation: CASSPLGTSGGTDTQYF.

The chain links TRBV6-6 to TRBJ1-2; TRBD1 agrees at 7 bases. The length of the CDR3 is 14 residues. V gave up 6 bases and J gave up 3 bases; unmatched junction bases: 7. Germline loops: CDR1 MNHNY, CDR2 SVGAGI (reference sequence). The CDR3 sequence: CASRPDRVDYGYTF. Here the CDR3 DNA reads TGTGCCAGCAGACCAGACAGGGTCGACTATGGCTACACCTTC.

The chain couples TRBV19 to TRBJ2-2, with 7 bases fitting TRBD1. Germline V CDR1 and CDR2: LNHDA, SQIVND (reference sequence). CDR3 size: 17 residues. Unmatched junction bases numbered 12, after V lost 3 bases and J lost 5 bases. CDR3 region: CASSMFFDRARTGELFF. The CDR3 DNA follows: TGTGCCAGTAGTATGTTTTTCGACAGGGCGAGAACCGGGGAGCTGTTTTTT. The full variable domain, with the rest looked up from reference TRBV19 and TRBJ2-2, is DGGITQSPKYLFRKEGQNVTLSCEQNLNHDAMYWYRQDPGQGLRLIYYSQIVNDFQKGDIAEGYSVSREKKESFPLTVTSAQKNPTAFYLCASSMFFDRARTGELFFGEGSRLTVL.

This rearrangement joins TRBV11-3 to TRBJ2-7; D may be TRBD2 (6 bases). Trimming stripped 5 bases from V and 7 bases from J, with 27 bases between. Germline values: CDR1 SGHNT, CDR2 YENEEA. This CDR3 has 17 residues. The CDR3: CASSAWWREHLLGEQYF. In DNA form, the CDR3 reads TGTGCCAGCAGCGCCTGGTGGCGGGAACACCTCCTGGGTGAGCAGTACTTC. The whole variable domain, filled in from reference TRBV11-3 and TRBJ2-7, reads EAGVVQSPRYKIIEKKQPVAFWCNPISGHNTLYWYLQNLGQGPELLIRYENEEAVDDSQLPKDRFSAERLKGVDSTLKIQPAELGDSAVYLCASSAWWREHLLGEQYFGPGTRLTVT.

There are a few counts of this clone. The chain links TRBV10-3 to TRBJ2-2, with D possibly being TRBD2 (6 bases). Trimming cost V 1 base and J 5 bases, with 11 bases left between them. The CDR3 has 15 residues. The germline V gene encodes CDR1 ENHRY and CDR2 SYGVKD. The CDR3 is CAISEYGSGTGELFF. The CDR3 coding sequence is TGTGCCATCAGTGAGTACGGGAGCGGTACCGGGGAGCTGTTTTTT.

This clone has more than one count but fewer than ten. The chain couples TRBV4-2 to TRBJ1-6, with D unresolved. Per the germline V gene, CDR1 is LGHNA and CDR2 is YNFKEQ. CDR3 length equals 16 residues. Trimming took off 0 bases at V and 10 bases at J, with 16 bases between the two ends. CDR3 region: CASSQEAGSLASPLHF. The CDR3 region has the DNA TGTGCCAGCAGCCAAGAGGCCGGAAGTTTAGCCTCACCCCTCCACTTT.

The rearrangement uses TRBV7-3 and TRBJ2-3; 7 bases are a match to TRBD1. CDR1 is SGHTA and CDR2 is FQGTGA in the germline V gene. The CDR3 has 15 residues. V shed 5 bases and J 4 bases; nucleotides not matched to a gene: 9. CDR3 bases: TGTGCCAGCAGCCGTGATGACAGGGTCGCAGATACGCAGTATTTT. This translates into CASSRDDRVADTQYF.

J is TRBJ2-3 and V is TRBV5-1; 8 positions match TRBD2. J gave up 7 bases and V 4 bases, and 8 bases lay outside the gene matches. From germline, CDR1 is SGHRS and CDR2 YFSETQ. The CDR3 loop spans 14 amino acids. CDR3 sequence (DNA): TGCGCCAGCAGCGGAGTAGCGGGGCCGAATACGCAGTATTTT. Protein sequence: CASSGVAGPNTQYF.